Below are 11 T cell receptor beta chains sequenced from a single sample in a study of cytomegalovirus exposure and HLA in healthy donors. The PCR used 60 Vbeta and 13 Jbeta primers. The table came from immunoSEQ multiplex PCR; TCRdb's copy has only in-frame clones and leaves some out. The sample has about 110,000 clones, roughly three quarters seen once. The sample consisted of PBMCs. The source of these receptors is a woman between 50 and 59 years old in good health and CMV-seropositive.

This chain connects TRBV6-5 to TRBJ2-2; the D gene is possibly TRBD1 (6 bases). The V gene lost 7 bases and the J gene lost 4 bases, with 13 bases spanning the gap. The CDR3 length is 14 residues. Germline CDR1 and CDR2: MNHEY and SVGAGI. CDR3 DNA: TGTGCCAGCACCCGACAGGACGCCACCGGGGAGCTGTTTTTT. It translates to CASTRQDATGELFF.

The chain carries TRBV27 and TRBJ1-2; TRBD1 aligns across 9 bases. Germline loops: CDR1 MNHEY, CDR2 SMNVEV (reference sequence). The ends lost 4 bases at V and 8 bases at J; junction bases unmatched: 14. The CDR3 is 16 residues long. CDR3 residues: CASSSRTTGGIGGYTF. The CDR3 DNA sequence: TGTGCCAGCAGTTCCCGGACTACAGGGGGCATTGGGGGCTACACCTTC.

The chain uses TRBV6-1 and TRBJ2-7; 11 nucleotides agree with TRBD2. From germline, CDR1 is MNHNS and CDR2 SASEGT. The V gene end was trimmed by 10 bases and the J gene end by 2 bases; junction bases not matched to a gene: 7. The CDR3 spans 14 residues. CDR3 in amino acids: CAIGTSGGAYEQYF. The CDR3 DNA reads TGTGCCATCGGGACTAGCGGAGGGGCCTACGAGCAGTACTTC.

This clone was counted once. This sequence joins TRBV9 and TRBJ1-2; D is perhaps TRBD1 (6 bases). The V gene's germline CDR1 is SGDLS and CDR2 YYNGEE. The CDR3 loop spans 14 amino acids. V was cut by 4 bases and J by 4 bases, with 14 bases left in between. Here the CDR3 reads CASSPKTGFYGYTF. The CDR3 DNA reads as TGTGCCAGCAGCCCCAAGACAGGATTCTATGGCTACACCTTC.

The chain employs TRBV10-3 and TRBJ1-5, with D maybe TRBD1 (6 bases). The CDR3 is 15 amino acids. From germline, CDR1 is ENHRY and CDR2 SYGVKD. Trimming took 2 bases from V and 7 from J, leaving 15 bases between them. CDR3 sequence: CAISEGTGSSQPQHF. CDR3 coding DNA: TGTGCCATCAGTGAGGGAACAGGGAGCAGCCAGCCCCAGCATTTT.

This clone appeared a few times. The chain uses TRBV2 and TRBJ1-1; no firm D call. Per germline, CDR1 SNHLY and CDR2 FYNNEI. CDR3 size: 13 residues. Trimming left V 0 bases short and J 7 bases short, with 9 bases between. CDR3 in amino acids: CASSEAPGLEAFF. In DNA form, the CDR3 reads TGTGCCAGCAGTGAAGCGCCTGGCCTTGAAGCTTTCTTT.

The chain employs TRBV14 and TRBJ2-1; 11 bases match TRBD2. Per germline, CDR1 SGHDN and CDR2 FVKESK. The CDR3 loop spans 14 amino acids. J gave up 6 bases and V 6 bases, and 4 bases lay outside the gene matches. The CDR3 nucleotides are TGTGCCAGCAGACCCCTAGCGGGAGGCAATGAGCAGTTCTTC. Amino acids: CASRPLAGGNEQFF. Using reference TRBV14 and TRBJ2-1 for the parts outside the CDR3, the full variable domain is EAGVTQFPSHSVIEKGQTVTLRCDPISGHDNLYWYRRVMGKEIKFLLHFVKESKQDESGMPNNRFLAERTGGTYSTLKVQPAELEDSGVYFCASRPLAGGNEQFFGPGTRLTVL.

The chain joins TRBV7-3 to TRBJ2-7; D possibly corresponds to TRBD2 (7 bases). Germline V gene data show CDR1 as SGHTA and CDR2 as FQGTGA. This CDR3 is 14 amino acids long. V lost 5 bases and J lost 3, with 14 bases in between. CDR3 sequence: CASSKQGGGYEQYF. The CDR3 DNA reads TGTGCCAGCAGCAAACAGGGAGGGGGCTACGAGCAGTACTTC.

J is TRBJ2-1 and V is TRBV7-2; a possible D gene is TRBD2 (5 bases). Germline V gene sequence: CDR1 SGHTA, CDR2 FQGNSA. Deletions cut 7 bases from V and 3 bases from J, with 16 bases between. There are 15 residues in the CDR3. The CDR3 coding sequence is TGTGCCAGCACCCCAAGTGACCGGGGCTACAATGAGCAGTTCTTC. Its protein is CASTPSDRGYNEQFF.

A few counts support this clone. The chain combines TRBV4-3 with TRBJ1-5, with unresolved D. The V end lost 0 bases, the J end lost 6 bases, and 15 bases lay between the germline ends. This CDR3 contains 16 residues. Germline V CDR1 and CDR2: LGHNA, YSLEER. The CDR3 protein is CASSQDWRTASQPQHF. Here the CDR3 DNA reads TGCGCCAGCAGCCAAGACTGGAGGACCGCGAGTCAGCCCCAGCATTTT.

The chain combines TRBV6-5 with TRBJ1-2; TRBD1 agrees at 8 bases. V was clipped by 6 bases and J by 4 bases; unmatched bases: 10. Germline V gene data show CDR1 as MNHEY and CDR2 as SVGAGI. This CDR3 spans 15 amino acids. The CDR3 loop is CASRRSAGGSYGYTF. The DNA for the CDR3 is TGTGCCAGCAGGAGGTCGGCAGGGGGCAGCTATGGCTACACCTTC.